This T cell receptor beta chain is drawn from a study of blood T cell repertoires in COVID-19. About the study: In each case, the material was cDNA or gDNA derived from T cells, B-cell-depleted T cells, or PBMCs.

Produced via immunoSEQ multiplex PCR; TCRdb's table is partial and in-frame only. The sample has roughly 350,000 clones, around 84% seen once. Germline V gene data show CDR1 as LGHDT and CDR2 as YNNKEL (reference sequence). This CDR3 spans 12 amino acids. The V end lost 4 bases, the J end lost 6 bases, and 9 bases lay between the germline ends. The rearrangement links TRBV3-1 (or the pseudogene TRBV3-2) to TRBJ1-2; a weak D match, TRBD1 (6 bases). Sequencing input: peripheral blood. The TCR originated in a woman in her late teens or twenties with acute or convalescent COVID-19. The CDR3 loop is CASSLGQNGYTF. The CDR3 nucleotides read TGTGCCAGCAGCCTCGGACAGAATGGCTACACCTTC.